The source of this T cell receptor beta chain is a study of OX40 agonist ivuxolimab in advanced cancers. This CDR3 region has 14 residues. Germline CDR1 LGHNA, CDR2 YNFKEQ. J was trimmed by 6 bases and V by 0 bases; bases with no gene match: 3. Sequencing was performed with immunoSEQ multiplex PCR; in TCRdb, only in-frame clones are kept and a portion is missing. The repertoire has some 140,000 clones, over 75% of them found once; the top ten carry approximately 1%. Specimen: CD4+ or CD8+ T cells sorted from blood, collected in a trial of the OX40 agonist ivuxolimab. The sequence was obtained from an adult with an advanced solid tumor such as melanoma, head and neck, liver or kidney cancer. V usage is TRBV4-2 and J usage is TRBJ2-3; 7 bases fit TRBD1. The CDR3 reads CASSQERGRDTQYF. CDR3 in DNA: TGTGCCAGCAGCCAAGAGAGGGGGCGCGATACGCAGTATTTT.